The entry that follows covers one T cell receptor (beta chain) sequence. The antigen remains undetermined. With 5 bases removed from V and 4 bases from J, the gap between germline ends came to 6 bases. CDR1 and CDR2 from the germline V gene are SGHTA and FQGTGA. CDR3 length: 12 amino acids. The source of the sample is a study of cytomegalovirus exposure and HLA in healthy donors. General study findings and limits: The analysis excluded some indistinguishable V segments, including TRBV6-2 and TRBV6-3.

Primers for the PCR totalled 60 Vbeta and 13 Jbeta. Method: immunoSEQ multiplex PCR; TCRdb's copy keeps in-frame clones and lacks some. The data contain a few hundred thousand clones, roughly four fifths of them seen just once; the ten biggest clones take up 2% to 2.5%. This TCR came from a woman in her thirties or forties in good health and CMV-seropositive. The chain uses TRBV7-3 and TRBJ2-1; no reliable D call. The specimen sequenced was PBMCs. The CDR3 DNA sequence: TGTGCCAGCAGCCTACAGTACAATGAGCAGTTCTTC. Translation gives CASSLQYNEQFF.